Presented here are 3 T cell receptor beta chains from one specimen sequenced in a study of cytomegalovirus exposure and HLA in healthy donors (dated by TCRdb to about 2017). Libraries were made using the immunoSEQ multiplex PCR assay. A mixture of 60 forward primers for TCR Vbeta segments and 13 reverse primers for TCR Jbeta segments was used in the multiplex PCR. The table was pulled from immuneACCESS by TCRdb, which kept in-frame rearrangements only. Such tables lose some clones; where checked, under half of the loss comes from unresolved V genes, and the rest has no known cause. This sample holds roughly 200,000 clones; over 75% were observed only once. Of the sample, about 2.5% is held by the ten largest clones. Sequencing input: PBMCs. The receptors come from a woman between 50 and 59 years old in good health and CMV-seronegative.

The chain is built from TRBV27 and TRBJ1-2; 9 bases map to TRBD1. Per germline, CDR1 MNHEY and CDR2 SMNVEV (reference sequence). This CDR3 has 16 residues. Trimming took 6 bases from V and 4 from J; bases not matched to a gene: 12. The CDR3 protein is CASSSNPGQGGYGYTF. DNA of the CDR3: TGTGCCAGCAGCTCAAATCCGGGACAGGGAGGCTATGGCTACACCTTC.

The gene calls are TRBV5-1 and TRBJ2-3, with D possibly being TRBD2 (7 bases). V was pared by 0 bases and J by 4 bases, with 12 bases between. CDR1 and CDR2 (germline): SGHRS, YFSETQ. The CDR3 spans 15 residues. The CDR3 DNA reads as TGCGCCAGCAGCTTGGTTCAGGGGAGGGCAGATACGCAGTATTTT. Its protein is CASSLVQGRADTQYF. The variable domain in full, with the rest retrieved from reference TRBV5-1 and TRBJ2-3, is KAGVTQTPRYLIKTRGQQVTLSCSPISGHRSVSWYQQTPGQGLQFLFEYFSETQRNKGNFPGRFSGRQFSNSRSEMNVSTLELGDSALYLCASSLVQGRADTQYFGPGTRLTVL.

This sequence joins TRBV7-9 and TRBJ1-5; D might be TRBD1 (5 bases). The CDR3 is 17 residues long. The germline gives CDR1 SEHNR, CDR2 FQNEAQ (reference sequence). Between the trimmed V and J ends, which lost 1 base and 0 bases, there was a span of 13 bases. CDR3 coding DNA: TGTGCCAGCAGCTTAGAAGGCTTTAGGGGTAGCAATCAGCCCCAGCATTTT. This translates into CASSLEGFRGSNQPQHF.